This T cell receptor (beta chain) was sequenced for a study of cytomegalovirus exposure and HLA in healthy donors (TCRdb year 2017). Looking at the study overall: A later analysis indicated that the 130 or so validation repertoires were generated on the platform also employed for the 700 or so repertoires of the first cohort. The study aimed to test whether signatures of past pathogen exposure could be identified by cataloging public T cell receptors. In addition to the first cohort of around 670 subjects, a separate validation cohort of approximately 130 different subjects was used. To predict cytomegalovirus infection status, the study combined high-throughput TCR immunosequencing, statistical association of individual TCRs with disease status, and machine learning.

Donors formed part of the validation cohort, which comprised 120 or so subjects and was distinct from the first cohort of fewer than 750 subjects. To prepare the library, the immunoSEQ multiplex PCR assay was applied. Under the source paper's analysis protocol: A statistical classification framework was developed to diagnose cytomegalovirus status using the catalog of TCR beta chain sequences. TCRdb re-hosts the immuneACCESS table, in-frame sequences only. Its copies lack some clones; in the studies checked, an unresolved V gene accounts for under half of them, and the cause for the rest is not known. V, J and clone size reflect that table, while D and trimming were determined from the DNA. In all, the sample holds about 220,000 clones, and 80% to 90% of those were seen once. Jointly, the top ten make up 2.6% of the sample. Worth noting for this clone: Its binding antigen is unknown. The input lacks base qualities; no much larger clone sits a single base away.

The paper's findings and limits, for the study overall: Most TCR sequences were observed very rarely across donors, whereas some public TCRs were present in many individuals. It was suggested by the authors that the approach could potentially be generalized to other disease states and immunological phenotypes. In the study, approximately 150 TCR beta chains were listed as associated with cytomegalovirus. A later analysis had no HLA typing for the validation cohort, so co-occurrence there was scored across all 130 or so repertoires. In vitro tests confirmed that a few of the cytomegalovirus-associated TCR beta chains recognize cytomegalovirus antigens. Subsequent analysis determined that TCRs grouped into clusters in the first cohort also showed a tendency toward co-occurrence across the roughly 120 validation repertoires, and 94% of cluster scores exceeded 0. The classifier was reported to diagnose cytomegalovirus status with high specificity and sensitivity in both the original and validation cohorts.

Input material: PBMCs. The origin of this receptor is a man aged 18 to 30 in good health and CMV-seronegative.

The CDR3 corresponds to CASSRQGPSTDTQYF. The nucleotides read TGTGCCAGTAGCCGACAGGGCCCTAGCACAGATACGCAGTATTTT. The chain links TRBV19 with TRBJ2-3, with 7 bases aligning to TRBD1. CDR1 and CDR2 were assigned from the germline V gene (reference sequence) as LNHDA and SQIVND. Trimming accounts for 6 bases at V and 0 bases at J, while the number of junction bases matched to no gene is 6. The CDR3 contains 15 residues, cysteine and phenylalanine counted. Of all the DNA, just the CDR3 is kept, 45 bases in frame from base 1.